This section outlines one T cell receptor (beta chain) sequence together with its context. It has no known antigen specificity. Base qualities are missing; no much larger clone stands one base away. The entry originates in a study of naive and memory T cell subsets (TCRdb year 2017). A note on the overall study: An open-source, UMI-based TCR alpha and beta sequencing pipeline was applied to sorted naive and memory peripheral blood T cell subsets. The functional CMV T cell responses agreed completely with IgG serology results. RNA was DNase-treated and reverse transcribed with TCR constant-region primers, mostly using SuperScript III.

Trimming costs V 4 bases and J 8 bases, and their ends lie 22 bases apart. Per the germline V gene, SGHRS is the CDR1 and YFSETQ is the CDR2. The CDR3 measures 16 amino acids from cysteine to phenylalanine. Solely the CDR3 DNA is kept, with 48 bases framed from the first base. TCR alpha and beta chain libraries were amplified separately from the second PCR step onward. To determine each donor's CMV status, fresh PBMCs were stimulated overnight with CMV viral lysate, and IFNgamma production from CD4+ T cells was then assessed. CD4 T cells were positively selected using Miltenyi beads, after which CD8 T cells were positively selected from the CD4-negative fraction. After staining for CD3, CD4, CD8, CD45RA, CD27 and a live/dead dye, cells were sorted on a BD Aria II into four subsets based on CD45RA and CD27. Blood came from a few healthy volunteers, each fractionated into CD4 and CD8 T cells and then into four differentiation subsets. About 0.11 L of peripheral blood was drawn per donor, and PBMC were isolated by Ficoll-Paque PLUS density-gradient centrifugation. Sorted cells were lysed in RLT buffer, and RNA was extracted with a Qiagen RNeasy kit and stored at -80°C.

Libraries were prepared through UMI-ligation and nested PCR. To cover both TRBC1 and TRBC2, the beta constant-region primer consisted of an equimolar mix of two oligonucleotides. Four rounds of PCR, combining the SP2 primer with nested alpha and beta constant-region primers, were used to amplify the ligated cDNA. A single-stranded oligonucleotide carrying the SP2 primer and a 12-nucleotide UMI was ligated to the 3' end of the cDNA by T4 RNA ligase 1. The ligation reaction was kept at 16 degrees C for about 19-25 hours. PCR2 was typically run as a SYBR Green qPCR and stopped at a predetermined threshold to prevent over-amplification. All purifications after the first were performed with Agencourt AMPure XP magnetic beads. Libraries were quantified by Qubit and checked on a TapeStation, where a main peak was expected near 650 bp. The pooled libraries were sequenced on an Illumina MiSeq using v2 2x251 paired-end kits, which usually yielded roughly 0.95-2.2 million reads per sample. Libraries were pooled at approximately 4 nM per sample, and about 5-7% PhiX was added to improve cluster recognition. In the original analysis: V and J genes were assigned to Demultiplexor-processed FASTQ reads by Decombinator through tag matching, with a single base-pair mismatch being allowed. By using UMIs, Collapsinator corrected both sequencing errors and the frequency errors caused by PCR heterogeneity. CDR3Translator translated TCRs and extracted CDR3s from the conserved cysteine to the FGXG phenylalanine, flagging non-productive sequences. Gini, Shannon entropy and inverse Simpson indices were calculated on repertoires that had been subsampled to equal numbers of UMI-defined TCRs. Clonotype abundance distributions were fitted to a power law by maximum likelihood within the linear range. On one naive CD8 sample, the pipeline and MIGEC gave similar UMI counts, unique TCR numbers and clonal distributions. In one analysis, naive TCRs also found in any memory subset of the same donor were removed from the naive repertoire. Repertoires were searched for roughly 7,300 CMV-associated CDR3 sequences compiled from VDJdb and a published dataset. TCRdb reran the public reads through fastp at Q25 and MiXCR, keeping productive beta chains. Under each unique CDR3 protein, matching rows form one entry showing the most common genes and DNA. The V and J calls shown here were made by TCRdb, not taken from the authors' results. The table for this sample lists roughly 100,000 distinct CDR3 sequences; 14% of them were counted only once. Approximately 2.8% of the sample is taken by the ten largest.

Study-wide conclusions, independent of this receptor: A power law was followed by TCR abundance, with an exponent that differed between naive and memory subsets but was consistent across the three individuals. Single alpha or beta chain sequences, rather than paired alpha/beta receptors, were used to define clonotypes. A few larger clonotypes were found in naive repertoires, especially CD8, and these larger clonotypes were possibly memory cells re-expressing CD45RA. In both CD4 and CD8 cells, a rise in Gini index and a fall in Shannon and inverse Simpson diversity were observed from naive through CM, EM and EMRA. The repertoire findings for the naive and memory subsets could not be validated against a ground truth, as none was available. RNA-based TCR counts may be influenced by expression changes linked to T cell activation and differentiation. Following error correction, more than 90% of naive TCR sequences occurred only once, which made naive abundance distributions much steeper than those of memory subsets.

Source material: naive CD8+ T cells from blood. The meaning of the sample's cell subset or site label: naive T cells, CD45RA high CD27+. This chain joins TRBV5-1 to TRBJ2-1; a weak D assignment points to TRBD2 (6 bases agree). The source of this sequence is a human donor in good health. The sequenced DNA is TGCGCCAGCAGCCTCTCGTTTGGCGGGTCGGGGGATGAGCAGTTCTTC. Its product reads: CASSLSFGGSGDEQFF.